This record covers a single TCR beta chain. Its antigen remains unidentified. V was clipped by 1 base and J by 4 bases; unmatched bases: 5. The CDR3 consists of 15 residues. Germline loops: CDR1 MNHEY, CDR2 SMNVEV (reference sequence). Produced via immunoSEQ multiplex PCR; TCRdb's table is partial and in-frame only. The sample records around 200,000 clones, around nine tenths being singletons. These data are taken from a study of cytomegalovirus exposure and HLA in healthy donors. Points from the study as a whole: Subsequent analysis of the 120 or so validation repertoires found a tendency for first-cohort TCR clusters to co-occur.

The source of this sequence is a woman aged 18-29 years in good health and CMV-seronegative. The rearrangement links TRBV27 to TRBJ2-7, with 9 bases fitting TRBD2. The source material was PBMCs. The CDR3 protein is CASSLYGTSFYEQYF. The DNA for the CDR3 is TGTGCCAGCAGTTTATACGGGACTAGCTTTTACGAGCAGTACTTC.